This passage covers 13 T cell receptor beta chains from one sample sequenced in a study of cytomegalovirus exposure and HLA in healthy donors. PCR was performed using 60 Vbeta and 13 Jbeta primers. Method: immunoSEQ multiplex PCR; TCRdb's copy keeps in-frame clones and lacks some. Counted here are about 130,000 clones, 15% to 20% occurring once; the ten biggest clones make up 2.9%. Source material: PBMCs. The source is a female donor in good health and CMV-seropositive.

This clone was detected a few times. This rearrangement joins TRBV28 to TRBJ2-7; D unresolved. V lost 10 bases and J lost 3, with 7 bases in between. From germline, CDR1 is MDHEN and CDR2 SYDVKM. The CDR3 extends over 10 amino acids. The chain's CDR3 is CATHNYEQYF. The CDR3 DNA follows: TGTGCCACTCACAACTACGAGCAGTACTTC.

J is TRBJ1-2 and V is TRBV27, with TRBD1 as a possible D gene (5 bases). The germline V and J ends were trimmed by 1 base and 2 bases, with 14 bases remaining between them. This CDR3 is built from 16 residues. Per the germline V gene, CDR1 is MNHEY and CDR2 is SMNVEV (reference sequence). The CDR3 nucleotides read TGTGCCAGCAGTTTATTAGGAAGGGACTTGAACTATGGCTACACCTTC. Protein sequence: CASSLLGRDLNYGYTF.

There are a few counts of this clone. The chain couples TRBV6-5 to TRBJ1-2; the match to TRBD1 covers 7 bases. V shed 2 bases, J shed 1 base, and the junction held 1 base outside the gene matches. This CDR3 spans 14 amino acids. Germline CDR1 and CDR2: MNHEY and SVGAGI. The CDR3 coding sequence is TGTGCCAGCAGTTACGGGGACAGTAACTATGGCTACACCTTC. Translation: CASSYGDSNYGYTF.

This clone was picked up a small number of times. The rearrangement links TRBV6-5 to TRBJ1-2; 7 bases line up with TRBD1. This CDR3 comprises 16 residues. The trim removed 2 bases at V and 7 bases at J, leaving 13 bases unmatched. Germline assignment: CDR1 MNHEY and CDR2 SVGAGI. As DNA, the CDR3 is TGTGCCAGCAGTTACAGACAGGGAATAAATTGGCGTGGCTACACCTTC. As protein: CASSYRQGINWRGYTF.

This clone appeared a few times. The chain recombines TRBV7-9 with TRBJ1-4; TRBD1 is a possible D gene (5 bases). This CDR3 has 16 amino acids. The ends were cut back, 5 bases at V and 3 bases at J, with 16 bases in the middle. From germline, CDR1 is SEHNR and CDR2 FQNEAQ (reference sequence). DNA for the CDR3: TGTGCCAGCAGCCCTCCGCCAGGGAGGCCTAATGAAAAACTGTTTTTT. It codes for CASSPPPGRPNEKLFF. The variable domain in full, completed from reference TRBV7-9 and TRBJ1-4, reads DTGVSQNPRHKITKRGQNVTFRCDPISEHNRLYWYRQTLGQGPEFLTYFQNEAQLEKSRLLSDRFSAERPKGSFSTLEIQRTEQGDSAMYLCASSPPPGRPNEKLFFGSGTQLSVL.

The V call is TRBV7-2, the J call TRBJ2-7; a possible D gene is TRBD2 (7 bases). Trimming pared 3 bases from V and 4 bases from J, leaving 16 bases between. The germline CDR1 and CDR2 sequences are SGHTA and FQGNSA. The CDR3 runs 15 residues. CDR3 amino acids: CASSLVWAGAYEQYF. DNA of the CDR3: TGTGCCAGCAGCTTGGTTTGGGCGGGGGCGTACGAGCAGTACTTC.

This sequence joins TRBV4-2 and TRBJ2-6; TRBD2 might be the D (6 bases). Trimming pared 0 bases from V and 0 bases from J, leaving 6 bases between. The germline V gene encodes CDR1 LGHNA and CDR2 YNFKEQ. The CDR3 runs to 16 residues. The CDR3 DNA follows: TGTGCCAGCAGCCAAGAGGAGGGCTCTGGGGCCAACGTCCTGACTTTC. Protein: CASSQEEGSGANVLTF.

The genes are TRBV25-1 and TRBJ2-5; 14 bases fit TRBD2. This CDR3 comprises 14 residues. Germline values: CDR1 MGHDK, CDR2 SYGVNS. V shed 8 bases and J 4 bases; nucleotides not matched to a gene: 3. CDR3 amino acids: CASGLAGGLETQYF. CDR3 bases: TGTGCCAGCGGACTAGCGGGAGGTCTAGAGACCCAGTACTTC.

The chain combines TRBV30 with TRBJ2-5; TRBD1 agrees at 7 bases. V trimming: 4 bases; J trimming: 2 bases; junction bases outside the gene matches: 4. The CDR3 is 13 amino acids. Germline V gives CDR1 GTSNPN, CDR2 SVGIG (reference sequence). The CDR3 loop is CAWTRRGQETQYF. CDR3 DNA sequence: TGTGCCTGGACGCGCAGGGGGCAAGAGACCCAGTACTTC.

The chain combines TRBV7-8 with TRBJ1-1; possibly TRBD1 for D (5 bases). Trimming left V 1 base short and J 3 bases short, with 12 bases between. The CDR3 extends over 15 amino acids. The germline gives CDR1 SGHVS, CDR2 FQNEAQ. CDR3: CASSLVAGIDTEAFF. DNA of the CDR3: TGTGCCAGCAGCTTAGTTGCAGGGATAGACACTGAAGCTTTCTTT.

This clone was seen more than once but under ten times. V is TRBV4-2 and J is TRBJ2-7, with D possibly being TRBD1 (6 bases). The CDR3 is made up of 14 amino acids. V was shortened by 0 bases and J by 8 bases, with 14 bases between the two germline ends. Per germline, CDR1 LGHNA and CDR2 YNFKEQ. CDR3 coding DNA: TGTGCCAGCAGCCAAGAGGACGTCGGGACACAGCAGTACTTC. Residues: CASSQEDVGTQQYF.

V usage is TRBV7-2 and J usage is TRBJ2-1; 7 nucleotides match TRBD2. The germline CDR1 and CDR2 sequences are SGHTA and FQGNSA. The CDR3 is made up of 15 amino acids. Trimming at V came to 5 bases and at J to 5 bases, leaving 9 bases not matched to a gene. CDR3 amino acids: CASSHPAGYNNEQFF. The CDR3 DNA reads as TGTGCCAGCAGCCACCCAGCGGGGTACAACAATGAGCAGTTCTTC.

The V call is TRBV6-5, the J call TRBJ2-7; possible D gene TRBD2, 6 bases. The CDR3 has 16 residues. Germline V lookup: CDR1 MNHEY, CDR2 SVGAGI. Trimming took off 2 bases at V and 1 base at J, with 15 bases between the two ends. The CDR3 DNA follows: TGTGCCAGCAGTTACGGAGGGAAGACCTTTTCCTACGAGCAGTACTTC. It specifies CASSYGGKTFSYEQYF.